Below are 21 T cell receptor beta chains sequenced from a single sample in a study of T cell responses to AZD1222 COVID-19 vaccine. Measured with immunoSEQ multiplex PCR; TCRdb has only the in-frame clones, and not every one. Here the sample spans approximately 70,000 clones, 82% being singletons. Sequenced here: peripheral blood, sampled on day 0 of AZD1222 vaccination. These receptors all stem from an adult in good health.

The chain employs TRBV2 and TRBJ2-7; no firm D call. V shed 8 bases and J shed 9 bases, with 14 bases lying between them. The CDR3 loop spans 11 amino acids. Germline V gene lookup returns CDR1 SNHLY and CDR2 FYNNEI. CDR3: CASGPGRTQYF. The CDR3 DNA sequence: TGTGCCAGCGGTCCGGGCAGGACGCAGTACTTC.

This chain connects TRBV5-4 to TRBJ1-1, with D uncertain. CDR1 is SGHNT and CDR2 is YYREEE in the germline V gene (reference sequence). The CDR3 contains 15 residues. With 5 bases removed from V and 3 bases from J, the gap between germline ends came to 17 bases. Here the CDR3 DNA reads TGTGCCAGCAGTCGCCCGGGAATGAGGGACACTGAAGCTTTCTTT. Translating it yields CASSRPGMRDTEAFF. Full variable domain (remainder filled in from reference TRBV5-4 and TRBJ1-1): ETGVTQSPTHLIKTRGQQVTLRCSSQSGHNTVSWYQQALGQGPQFIFQYYREEENGRGNFPPRFSGLQFPNYSSELNVNALELDDSALYLCASSRPGMRDTEAFFGQGTRLTVV.

V is TRBV5-1 and J is TRBJ2-3; 9 bases match TRBD2. The germline CDR1 and CDR2 sequences are SGHRS and YFSETQ. The trim removed 2 bases at V and 1 base at J, leaving 5 bases unmatched. This CDR3 contains 16 residues. The CDR3 reads CASSFERGDRTDTQYF. DNA for the CDR3: TGCGCCAGCAGCTTTGAGCGGGGGGACCGCACAGATACGCAGTATTTT.

This clone was recorded a few times. CDR3 region: CASSQGPGAASPLHF. The CDR3 coding sequence is TGCGCCAGCAGCCAAGGGCCTGGCGCTGCTTCACCCCTCCACTTT. The rearrangement joins TRBV4-1 to TRBJ1-6, with D unresolved. The CDR3 covers 15 residues. The ends were cut back, 1 base at V and 9 bases at J, with 13 bases in the middle. Germline CDR1 is MGHRA and CDR2 is YSYEKL.

The chain carries TRBV18 and TRBJ1-2, with 7 bases fitting TRBD1. The junction had 7 bases not matched to a gene; V was cut back by 4 bases and J by 5 bases. The CDR3 consists of 14 residues. Germline CDR1 and CDR2: KGHSH and LQKENI. The CDR3 loop reads CASSREGAQYGYTF. The CDR3 DNA sequence: TGTGCCAGCTCACGCGAGGGGGCTCAGTATGGCTACACCTTC.

There are a few counts of this clone. This chain connects TRBV6-5 to TRBJ1-1; possible D gene TRBD1, 6 bases. The CDR3 length is 15 residues. Deletions cut 8 bases from V and 1 base from J, with 17 bases between. CDR1 MNHEY and CDR2 SVGAGI come from the germline V gene. The CDR3 here is CASLSWRGQNTEAFF. CDR3 in DNA: TGTGCCAGCCTATCCTGGAGGGGACAGAACACTGAAGCTTTCTTT.

V is TRBV7-8 and J is TRBJ2-7; D gene ambiguous. CDR1 SGHVS and CDR2 FQNEAQ come from the germline V gene. V lost 1 base to trimming and J lost 2 bases, with 6 bases between them. The CDR3 sequence is 13 residues long. The CDR3 is CASSLVTAYEQYF. Written as DNA, the CDR3 is TGTGCCAGCAGCTTAGTTACCGCCTACGAGCAGTACTTC.

The V call is TRBV4-1, the J call TRBJ2-2; D unresolved. In germline, CDR1 is MGHRA, CDR2 YSYEKL. V lost 4 bases, J lost 2 bases, and 11 bases lay in between. This CDR3 region has 15 residues. The CDR3 protein is CASSLGWVNTGELFF. CDR3 in DNA: TGCGCCAGCAGCCTCGGTTGGGTAAACACCGGGGAGCTGTTTTTT.

This chain links TRBV28 with TRBJ1-1, with no clear D. Looked up from germline, CDR1 is MDHEN and CDR2 is SYDVKM. Trimming stripped 2 bases from V and 4 bases from J, with 14 bases between. This CDR3 is built from 15 residues. This chain's CDR3 is CASSLGLGFGTEAFF. CDR3 sequence (DNA): TGTGCCAGCAGTTTAGGGTTAGGGTTTGGCACTGAAGCTTTCTTT.

The CDR3 DNA reads TGTGCCAGCAGTCCCGCGGGGGGGCCGCATCAGCCCCAGCATTTT. This sequence encodes CASSPAGGPHQPQHF. V gene TRBV6-5 combines with J gene TRBJ1-5, with D possibly being TRBD1 (6 bases). Germline-derived CDR1 and CDR2 are MNHEY and SVGAGI. Deletions cut 5 bases from V and 5 bases from J, with 16 bases between. CDR3 size: 15 residues.

The CDR3 protein is CASSEGPNSGANVLTF. The CDR3 nucleotides are TGTGCCAGCAGTGAGGGTCCCAACTCTGGGGCCAACGTCCTGACTTTC. The chain combines TRBV6-4 with TRBJ2-6, with D uncertain. Germline CDR1 is MRHNA and CDR2 is SNTAGT. There are 16 residues in the CDR3. Trimming took off 3 bases at V and 0 bases at J, with 9 bases between the two ends.

The chain is built from TRBV4-1 and TRBJ1-6; D is ambiguous. The CDR3 contains 14 residues. V lost 0 bases to trimming and J lost 6 bases, with 6 bases between them. In germline, CDR1 is MGHRA, CDR2 YSYEKL. The CDR3 nucleotides read TGCGCCAGCAGCCAAGATCCGGGTAATTCACCCCTCCACTTT. Protein: CASSQDPGNSPLHF.

The rearrangement uses TRBV5-1 and TRBJ1-6; 7 bases match TRBD1. Losses at the gene ends were 7 bases for V and 6 bases for J; bases not matched to a gene: 7. This CDR3 has 14 residues. Germline V CDR1 and CDR2: SGHRS, YFSETQ. The CDR3 is CASARDSLNSPLHF. CDR3 bases: TGCGCCAGCGCCCGGGACAGTCTTAATTCACCCCTCCACTTT.

This clone was detected once. V gene TRBV10-3 combines with J gene TRBJ1-1; the match to TRBD1 covers 10 bases. The V gene end was trimmed by 3 bases and the J gene end by 5 bases; junction bases not matched to a gene: 6. The CDR3 extends over 15 amino acids. In germline, CDR1 is ENHRY, CDR2 SYGVKD. In nucleotides, the CDR3 is TGTGCCATCAGTGACCGGGACAGGGGAAATACTGAAGCTTTCTTT. Translating it yields CAISDRDRGNTEAFF.

The chain is built from TRBV6-5 and TRBJ1-1; 7 bases are shared with TRBD1. J lost 1 base, V lost 6 bases, and 2 bases had no gene match. CDR1 MNHEY and CDR2 SVGAGI come from the germline V gene. The CDR3 length is 13 residues. For the CDR3, the DNA is TGTGCCAGCAGCTGGGACAGGAACACTGAAGCTTTCTTT. As protein: CASSWDRNTEAFF.

The chain employs TRBV5-1 and TRBJ1-4, with a tentative D call TRBD1 (6 bases). V was shortened by 0 bases and J by 6 bases, with 12 bases between the two germline ends. This CDR3 spans 15 amino acids. Per germline, CDR1 SGHRS and CDR2 YFSETQ. This chain's CDR3 is CASSLDVGADEKLFF. CDR3 DNA sequence: TGCGCCAGCAGCTTGGACGTGGGGGCGGATGAAAAACTGTTTTTT.

The rearrangement links TRBV6-1 to TRBJ2-4; D perhaps matches TRBD1 (6 bases). The CDR3 is made up of 19 amino acids. Germline V lookup: CDR1 MNHNS, CDR2 SASEGT. The V end was cut by 4 bases, the J end by 0 bases, with 22 bases between. CDR3 sequence reads: CASSASTGVQTLAKNIQYF. The CDR3 DNA follows: TGTGCCAGCAGTGCTTCGACAGGAGTTCAAACCCTAGCCAAAAACATTCAGTACTTC.

This rearrangement joins TRBV15 to TRBJ2-7; no firm D call. The V end was cut by 0 bases, the J end by 3 bases, with 9 bases between. Germline loops: CDR1 LNHNV, CDR2 YYDKDF (reference sequence). The CDR3 sequence is 14 residues long. The CDR3 protein is CATSRDLSSYEQYF. The CDR3 DNA reads as TGTGCCACCAGCAGAGATTTGAGCAGCTACGAGCAGTACTTC.

Only a few counts were recorded for this clone. This sequence joins TRBV14 and TRBJ1-1, with D perhaps matching TRBD1 (6 bases). CDR1 is SGHDN and CDR2 is FVKESK in the germline V gene. The CDR3 has 16 amino acids. V lost 6 bases to trimming and J lost 0 bases, with 17 bases between them. CDR3 sequence reads: CASSLYRVGVNTEAFF. Here the CDR3 DNA reads TGTGCCAGCAGTCTTTACAGGGTTGGGGTGAACACTGAAGCTTTCTTT.

V usage is TRBV5-4 and J usage is TRBJ2-2; no definite D call. Germline V lookup: CDR1 SGHNT, CDR2 YYREEE (reference sequence). Trimming took 2 bases from V and 0 from J, leaving 11 bases between them. CDR3 length: 16 amino acids. The CDR3 loop is CASSLIHKANTGELFF. For the CDR3, the DNA is TGTGCCAGCAGCTTAATCCACAAAGCGAACACCGGGGAGCTGTTTTTT. Together with reference TRBV5-4 and TRBJ2-2, the CDR3 gives the full variable domain: ETGVTQSPTHLIKTRGQQVTLRCSSQSGHNTVSWYQQALGQGPQFIFQYYREEENGRGNFPPRFSGLQFPNYSSELNVNALELDDSALYLCASSLIHKANTGELFFGEGSRLTVL.

This clone occurred a few times. The rearrangement uses TRBV15 and TRBJ1-6; D gene unclear. Trimming took 1 base from V and 8 from J, leaving 12 bases between them. This CDR3 contains 15 residues. Germline V gives CDR1 LNHNV, CDR2 YYDKDF (reference sequence). For the CDR3, the DNA is TGTGCCACCAGCAGAGTGATGAGGGCTGATTCACCCCTCCACTTT. This sequence encodes CATSRVMRADSPLHF.